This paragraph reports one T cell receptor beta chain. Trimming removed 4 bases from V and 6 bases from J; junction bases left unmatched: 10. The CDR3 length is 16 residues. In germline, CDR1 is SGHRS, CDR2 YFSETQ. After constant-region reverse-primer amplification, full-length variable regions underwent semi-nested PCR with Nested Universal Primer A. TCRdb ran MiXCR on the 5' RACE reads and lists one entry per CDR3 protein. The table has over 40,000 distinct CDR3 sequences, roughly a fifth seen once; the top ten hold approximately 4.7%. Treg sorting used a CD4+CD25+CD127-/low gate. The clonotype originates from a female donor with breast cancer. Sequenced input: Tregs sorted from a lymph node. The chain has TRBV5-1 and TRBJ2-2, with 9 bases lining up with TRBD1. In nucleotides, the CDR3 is TGCGCCAGCAGCGGGCCGGGACAGGGTTTTTCCGGGGAGCTGTTTTTT. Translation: CASSGPGQGFSGELFF.